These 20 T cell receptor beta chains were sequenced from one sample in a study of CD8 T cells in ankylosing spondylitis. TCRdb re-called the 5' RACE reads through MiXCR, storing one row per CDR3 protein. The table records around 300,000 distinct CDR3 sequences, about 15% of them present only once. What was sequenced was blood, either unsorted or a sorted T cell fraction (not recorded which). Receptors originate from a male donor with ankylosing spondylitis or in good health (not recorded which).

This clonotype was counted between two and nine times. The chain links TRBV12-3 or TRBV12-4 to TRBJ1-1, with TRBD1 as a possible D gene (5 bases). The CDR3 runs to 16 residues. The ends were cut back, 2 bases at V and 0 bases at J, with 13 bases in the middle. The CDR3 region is CASSLSDWGVNTEAFF. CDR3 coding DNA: TGTGCCAGCAGTTTAAGCGATTGGGGGGTGAACACTGAAGCTTTCTTT.

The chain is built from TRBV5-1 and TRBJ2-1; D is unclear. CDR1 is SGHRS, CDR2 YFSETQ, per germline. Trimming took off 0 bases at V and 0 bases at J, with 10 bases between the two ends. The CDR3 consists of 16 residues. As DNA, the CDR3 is TGCGCCAGCAGCTTGGGATGGGAATCCTCCTACAATGAGCAGTTCTTC. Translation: CASSLGWESSYNEQFF.

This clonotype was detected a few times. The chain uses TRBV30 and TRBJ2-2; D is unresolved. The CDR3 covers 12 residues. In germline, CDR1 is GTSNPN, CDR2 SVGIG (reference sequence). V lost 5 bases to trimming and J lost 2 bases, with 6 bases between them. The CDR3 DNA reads TGTGCCTGGGATGAAAACACCGGGGAGCTGTTTTTT. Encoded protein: CAWDENTGELFF.

CDR3 DNA: TGCAGCGTCGGGTCCTATAACACTGAAGCTTTCTTT. Its translation: CSVGSYNTEAFF. This chain links TRBV29-1 with TRBJ1-1, with unresolved D. The CDR3 extends over 12 amino acids. V was trimmed by 6 bases and J by 2 bases, leaving 10 bases between them. Germline V lookup: CDR1 SQVTM, CDR2 ANQGSEA.

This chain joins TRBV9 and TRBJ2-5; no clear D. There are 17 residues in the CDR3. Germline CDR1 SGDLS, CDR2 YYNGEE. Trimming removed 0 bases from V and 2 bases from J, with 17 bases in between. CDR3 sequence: CASSVGVLGNQQETQYF. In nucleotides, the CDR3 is TGTGCCAGCAGCGTAGGGGTCCTTGGGAACCAACAAGAGACCCAGTACTTC.

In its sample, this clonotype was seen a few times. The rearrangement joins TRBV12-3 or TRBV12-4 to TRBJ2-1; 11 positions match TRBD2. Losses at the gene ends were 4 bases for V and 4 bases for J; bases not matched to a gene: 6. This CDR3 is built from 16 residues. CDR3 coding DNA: TGTGCCAGCAGTTCCGCTCGACTAGCGGGATACAATGAGCAGTTCTTC. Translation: CASSSARLAGYNEQFF.

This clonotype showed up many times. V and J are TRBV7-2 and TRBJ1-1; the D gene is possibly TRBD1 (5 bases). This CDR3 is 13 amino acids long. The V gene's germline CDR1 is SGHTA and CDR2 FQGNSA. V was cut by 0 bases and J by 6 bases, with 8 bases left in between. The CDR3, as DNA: TGTGCCAGCAGCTTAGCCAGGGAGGCTGAAGCTTTCTTT. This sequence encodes CASSLAREAEAFF. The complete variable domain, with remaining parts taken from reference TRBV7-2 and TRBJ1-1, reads GAGVSQSPSNKVTEKGKDVELRCDPISGHTALYWYRQSLGQGLEFLIYFQGNSAPDKSGLPSDRFSAERTGGSVSTLTIQRTQQEDSAVYLCASSLAREAEAFFGQGTRLTVV.

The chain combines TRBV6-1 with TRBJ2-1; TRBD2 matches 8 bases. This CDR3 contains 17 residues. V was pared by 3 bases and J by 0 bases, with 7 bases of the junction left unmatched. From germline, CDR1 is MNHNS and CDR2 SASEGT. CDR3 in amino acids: CASSDRASGPSYNEQFF. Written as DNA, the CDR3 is TGTGCCAGCAGTGATAGGGCTAGCGGGCCCTCCTACAATGAGCAGTTCTTC.

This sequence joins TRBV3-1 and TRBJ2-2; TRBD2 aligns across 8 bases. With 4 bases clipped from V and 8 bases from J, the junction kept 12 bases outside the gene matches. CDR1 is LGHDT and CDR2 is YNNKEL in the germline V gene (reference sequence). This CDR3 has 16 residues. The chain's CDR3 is CASSLPAGGASGELFF. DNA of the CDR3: TGTGCCAGCAGCCTGCCAGCCGGGGGGGCGTCAGGGGAGCTGTTTTTT.

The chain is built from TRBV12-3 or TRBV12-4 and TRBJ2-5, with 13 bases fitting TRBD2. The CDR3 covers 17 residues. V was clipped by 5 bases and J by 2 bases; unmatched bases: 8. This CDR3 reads CASSLRLAGGQQETQYF. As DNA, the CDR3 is TGTGCCAGCAGTCTTCGACTAGCGGGGGGCCAACAAGAGACCCAGTACTTC.

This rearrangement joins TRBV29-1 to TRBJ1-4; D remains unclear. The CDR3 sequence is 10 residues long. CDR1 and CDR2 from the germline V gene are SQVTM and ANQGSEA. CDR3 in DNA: TGCAGTGTTTCTAATGAAAAACTGTTTTTT. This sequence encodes CSVSNEKLFF.

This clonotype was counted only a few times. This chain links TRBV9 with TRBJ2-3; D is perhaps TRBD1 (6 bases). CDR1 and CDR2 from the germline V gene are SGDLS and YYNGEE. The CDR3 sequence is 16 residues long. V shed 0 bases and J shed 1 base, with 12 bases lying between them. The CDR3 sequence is CASSVGRGLGTDTQYF. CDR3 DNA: TGTGCCAGCAGCGTAGGCAGGGGCCTTGGCACAGATACGCAGTATTTT. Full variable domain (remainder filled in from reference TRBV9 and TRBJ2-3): DSGVTQTPKHLITATGQRVTLRCSPRSGDLSVYWYQQSLDQGLQFLIQYYNGEERAKGNILERFSAQQFPDLHSELNLSSLELGDSALYFCASSVGRGLGTDTQYFGPGTRLTVL.

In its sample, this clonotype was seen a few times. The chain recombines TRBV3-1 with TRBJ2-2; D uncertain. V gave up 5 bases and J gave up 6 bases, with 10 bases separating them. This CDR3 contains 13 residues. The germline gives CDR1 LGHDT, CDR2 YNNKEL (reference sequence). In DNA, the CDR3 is TGTGCCAGCAGCGCAAGCGTTGCCGGGGAGCTGTTTTTT. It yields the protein CASSASVAGELFF.

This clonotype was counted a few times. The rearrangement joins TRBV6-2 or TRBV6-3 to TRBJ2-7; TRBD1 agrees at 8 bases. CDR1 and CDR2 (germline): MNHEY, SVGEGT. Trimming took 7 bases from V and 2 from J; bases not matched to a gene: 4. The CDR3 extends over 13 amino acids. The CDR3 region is CASTGTGTYEQYF. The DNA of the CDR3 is TGTGCCAGCACCGGGACAGGAACCTACGAGCAGTACTTC.

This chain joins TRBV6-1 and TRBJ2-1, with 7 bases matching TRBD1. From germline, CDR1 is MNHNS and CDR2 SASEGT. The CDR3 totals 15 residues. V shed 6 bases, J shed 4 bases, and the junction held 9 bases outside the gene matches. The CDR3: CASRRPGTVYNEQFF. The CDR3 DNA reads TGTGCCAGCAGGCGTCCCGGGACAGTTTACAATGAGCAGTTCTTC.

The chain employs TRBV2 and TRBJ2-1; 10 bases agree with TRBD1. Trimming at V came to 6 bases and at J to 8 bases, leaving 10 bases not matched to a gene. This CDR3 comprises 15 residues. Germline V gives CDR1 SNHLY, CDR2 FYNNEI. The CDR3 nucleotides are TGTGCCAGCAGAGCCTGGGGACAGGGGCACCATGAGCAGTTCTTC. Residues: CASRAWGQGHHEQFF.

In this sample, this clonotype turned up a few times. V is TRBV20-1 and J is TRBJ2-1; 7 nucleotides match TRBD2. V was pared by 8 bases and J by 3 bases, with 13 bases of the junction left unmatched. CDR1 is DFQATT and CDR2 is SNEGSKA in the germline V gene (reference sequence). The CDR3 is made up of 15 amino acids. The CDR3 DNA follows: TGCAGTCCCCAAGGGGCTAGCGGCTACTACAATGAGCAGTTCTTC. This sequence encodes CSPQGASGYYNEQFF.

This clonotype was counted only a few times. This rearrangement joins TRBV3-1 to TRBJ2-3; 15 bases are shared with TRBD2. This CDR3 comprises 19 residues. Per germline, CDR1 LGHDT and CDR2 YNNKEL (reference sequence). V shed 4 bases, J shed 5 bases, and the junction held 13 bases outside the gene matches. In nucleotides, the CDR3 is TGTGCCAGCAGCCTCGGACTAGCGGGGGGGCCGTTTCTCAGAGATACGCAGTATTTT. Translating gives CASSLGLAGGPFLRDTQYF.

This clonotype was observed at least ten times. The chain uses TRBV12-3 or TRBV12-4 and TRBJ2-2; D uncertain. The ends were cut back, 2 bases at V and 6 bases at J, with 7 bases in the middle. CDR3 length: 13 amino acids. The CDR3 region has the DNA TGTGCCAGCAGTTTAAAATCCGCCGGGGAGCTGTTTTTT. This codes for CASSLKSAGELFF.

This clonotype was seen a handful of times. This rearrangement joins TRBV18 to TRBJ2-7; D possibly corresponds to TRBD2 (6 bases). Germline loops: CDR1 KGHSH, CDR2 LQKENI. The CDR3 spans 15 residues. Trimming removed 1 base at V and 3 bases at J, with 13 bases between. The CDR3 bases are TGTGCCAGCTCACCACAGGAGGGAACACGCTACGAGCAGTACTTC. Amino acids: CASSPQEGTRYEQYF.